This record concerns one TCR beta chain sequence. The data originate from a study of blood T cell repertoires in COVID-19. As for the study in general: COVID-19 samples collected from the United States, Italy and Spain covered acute and convalescent phases. The cDNA or gDNA used as material had been derived from T cells, B-cell-depleted T cells, or PBMCs.

The germline gives CDR1 SGHRS, CDR2 YFSETQ. The CDR3 consists of 19 residues. The trim removed 4 bases at V and 0 bases at J, leaving 17 bases unmatched. TCRdb keeps only in-frame clones here, not all; method: immunoSEQ multiplex PCR. Among about 200,000 clones listed, less than 95% were seen once. The receptor comes from a man between 25 and 39 years old with COVID-19, enrolled during active disease. Sequenced material: peripheral blood. The V call is TRBV5-1, the J call TRBJ1-1; 8 bases are shared with TRBD1. The CDR3 protein is CASSPAAPGQAYMNTEAFF. The CDR3 bases are TGCGCCAGCAGCCCGGCAGCCCCGGGACAGGCATATATGAACACTGAAGCTTTCTTT.